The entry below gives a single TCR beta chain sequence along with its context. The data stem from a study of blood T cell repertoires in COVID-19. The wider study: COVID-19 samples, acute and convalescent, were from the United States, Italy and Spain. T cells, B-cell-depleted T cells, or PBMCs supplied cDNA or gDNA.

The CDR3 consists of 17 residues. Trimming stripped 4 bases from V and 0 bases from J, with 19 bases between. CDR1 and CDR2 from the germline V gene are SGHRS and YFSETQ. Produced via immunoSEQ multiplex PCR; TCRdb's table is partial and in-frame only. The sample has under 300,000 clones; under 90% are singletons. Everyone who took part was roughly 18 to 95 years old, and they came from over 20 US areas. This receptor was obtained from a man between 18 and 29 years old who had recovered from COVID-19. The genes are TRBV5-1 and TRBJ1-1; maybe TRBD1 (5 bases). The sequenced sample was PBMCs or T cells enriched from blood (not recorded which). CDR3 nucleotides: TGCGCCAGCAGCCCCCAGGGAGGGGCCGGATTGAACACTGAAGCTTTCTTT. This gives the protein CASSPQGGAGLNTEAFF. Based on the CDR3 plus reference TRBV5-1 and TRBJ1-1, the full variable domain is KAGVTQTPRYLIKTRGQQVTLSCSPISGHRSVSWYQQTPGQGLQFLFEYFSETQRNKGNFPGRFSGRQFSNSRSEMNVSTLELGDSALYLCASSPQGGAGLNTEAFFGQGTRLTVV.